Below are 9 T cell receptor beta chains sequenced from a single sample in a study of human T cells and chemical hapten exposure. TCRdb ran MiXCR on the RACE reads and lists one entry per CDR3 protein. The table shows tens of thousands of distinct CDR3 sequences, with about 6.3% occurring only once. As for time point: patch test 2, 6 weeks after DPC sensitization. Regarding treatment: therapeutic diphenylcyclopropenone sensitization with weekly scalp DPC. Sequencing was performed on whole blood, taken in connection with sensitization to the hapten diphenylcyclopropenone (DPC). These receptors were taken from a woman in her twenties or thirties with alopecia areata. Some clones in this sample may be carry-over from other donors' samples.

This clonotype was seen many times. This chain's CDR3 is CASSQLGQGPSPLHF. CDR3 DNA sequence: TGCGCCAGCAGTCAATTGGGACAGGGGCCTTCACCCCTCCACTTT. This rearrangement joins TRBV4-1 to TRBJ1-6; 10 bases agree with TRBD1. Per germline, CDR1 MGHRA and CDR2 YSYEKL. This CDR3 region has 15 residues. J gave up 9 bases and V 6 bases, and 8 bases lay outside the gene matches.

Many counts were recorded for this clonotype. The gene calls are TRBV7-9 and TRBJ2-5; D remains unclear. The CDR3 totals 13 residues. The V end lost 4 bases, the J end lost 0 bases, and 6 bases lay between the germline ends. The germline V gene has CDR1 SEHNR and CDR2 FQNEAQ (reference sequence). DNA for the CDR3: TGTGCCAGCAGCTACCGTCACCAAGAGACCCAGTACTTC. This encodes CASSYRHQETQYF.

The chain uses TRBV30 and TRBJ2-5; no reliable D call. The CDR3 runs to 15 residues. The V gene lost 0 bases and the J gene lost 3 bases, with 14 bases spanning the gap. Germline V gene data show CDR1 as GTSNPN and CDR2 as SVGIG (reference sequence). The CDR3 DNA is TGTGCCTGGAGTGTGAACCTATTGGCGAAAGAGACCCAGTACTTC. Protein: CAWSVNLLAKETQYF.

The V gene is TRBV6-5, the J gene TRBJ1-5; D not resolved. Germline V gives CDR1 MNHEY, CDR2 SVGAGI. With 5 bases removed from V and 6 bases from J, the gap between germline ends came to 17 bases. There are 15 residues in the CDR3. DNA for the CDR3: TGTGCCAGCAGTCCCCTGGGGAGGACCCGTCAGCCCCAGCATTTT. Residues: CASSPLGRTRQPQHF.

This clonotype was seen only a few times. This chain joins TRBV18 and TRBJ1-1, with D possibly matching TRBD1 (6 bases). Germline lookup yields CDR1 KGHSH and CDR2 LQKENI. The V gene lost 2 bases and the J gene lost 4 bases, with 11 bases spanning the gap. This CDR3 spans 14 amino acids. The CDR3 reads CASSPTGSGTEAFF. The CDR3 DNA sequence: TGTGCCAGCTCACCAACAGGGTCAGGCACTGAAGCTTTCTTT.

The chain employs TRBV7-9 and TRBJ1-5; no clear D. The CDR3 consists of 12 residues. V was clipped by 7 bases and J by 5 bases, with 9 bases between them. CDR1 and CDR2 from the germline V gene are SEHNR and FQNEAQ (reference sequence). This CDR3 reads CASTSGDQPQHF. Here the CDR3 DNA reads TGTGCCAGCACCTCTGGGGATCAGCCCCAGCATTTT.

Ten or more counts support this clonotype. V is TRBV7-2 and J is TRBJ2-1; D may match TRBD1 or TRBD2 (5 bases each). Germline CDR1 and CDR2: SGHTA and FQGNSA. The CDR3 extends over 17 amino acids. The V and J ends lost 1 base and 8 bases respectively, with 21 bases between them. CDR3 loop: CASSLVGLGPESYEQFF. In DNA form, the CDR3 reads TGTGCCAGCAGCTTAGTTGGATTGGGACCTGAAAGCTATGAGCAGTTCTTC.

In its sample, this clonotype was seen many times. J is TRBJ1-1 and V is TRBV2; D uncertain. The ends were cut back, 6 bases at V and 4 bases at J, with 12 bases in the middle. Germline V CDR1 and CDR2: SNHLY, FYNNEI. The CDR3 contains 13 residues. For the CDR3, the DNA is TGTGCCAGCAGGTCCGGGCGCGGCACTGAAGCTTTCTTT. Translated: CASRSGRGTEAFF.

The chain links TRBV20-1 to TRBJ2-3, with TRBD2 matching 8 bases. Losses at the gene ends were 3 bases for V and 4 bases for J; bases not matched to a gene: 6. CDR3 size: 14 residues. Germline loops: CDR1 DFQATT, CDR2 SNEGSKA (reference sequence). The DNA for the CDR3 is TGCAGTGCTAGCTCCGGGGGGGCCGCAGATACGCAGTATTTT. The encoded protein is CSASSGGAADTQYF.